This record concerns one T cell receptor beta chain sequence. Per germline, CDR1 LGHNA and CDR2 YNFKEQ. CDR3 length: 13 residues. The V and J ends lost 3 bases and 5 bases respectively, with 8 bases between them. This specimen comes from a study of blood T cell repertoires in COVID-19. Study-level information: There were acute and convalescent COVID-19 samples, and they came from the United States, Italy and Spain. PBMCs, B-cell-depleted T cells, or T cells were the source of the cDNA or gDNA that made up the material.

How the authors handled the data: It was from reference gene primer amplification that nucleated cell counts were estimated. Method: immunoSEQ multiplex PCR; TCRdb's copy keeps in-frame clones and lacks some. V and J calls and clone size are copied from that table; D and trimming were computed from the DNA. The table includes 200,000 to 300,000 clones, about four fifths detected once. Sequenced material: peripheral blood. This receptor was identified in a man aged 50-59 years with acute or convalescent COVID-19. The chain uses TRBV4-2 and TRBJ2-1; tentatively, D is TRBD1 (5 bases). Here the CDR3 DNA reads TGTGCCAGCAGCCACGGACAACACAATGAGCAGTTCTTC. It encodes CASSHGQHNEQFF.